This T cell receptor (beta chain) was identified during a study of T-cell reconstitution after alpha-beta-depleted transplantation in children. Unique molecular identifiers were used in preparing the TCRbeta library. TCRdb re-called the PCR reads through MiXCR, storing one row per CDR3 protein. The sample records about 420,000 distinct CDR3 sequences, roughly a tenth being singletons. This TCR was recovered from a human donor who donated a stem cell graft to a child with acute myeloid leukemia. Here the sequenced sample was PBMCs from the stem cell graft donor, taken from the stem cell graft.

The CDR3 spells CAWNRDRTKDTQYF. The DNA for the CDR3 is TGTGCCTGGAACCGGGACAGAACAAAAGATACGCAGTATTTT. The chain recombines TRBV30 with TRBJ2-3; 7 positions match TRBD1. Trimming at V came to 4 bases and at J to 5 bases, leaving 9 bases not matched to a gene. This CDR3 contains 14 residues. Per the germline V gene, CDR1 is GTSNPN and CDR2 is SVGIG (reference sequence).